This entry is about one T cell receptor beta chain. Antigen specificity is unknown. V was pared by 1 base and J by 1 base, with 10 bases between. This CDR3 has 15 amino acids. Germline loops: CDR1 SGHAT, CDR2 FQNNGV. The sample comes from a study of response to subunit inactivated influenza vaccine. Each CDR3 protein is one row after TCRdb ran MiXCR on the RT-PCR reads. The sample lists 450,000 to 600,000 distinct CDR3 sequences; around 7.9% were seen once. General observations from the study: Authors proposed each seasonal influenza vaccination draws in few new T cells.

The source was PBMCs from blood, collected less than 30 months after vaccination. The sequence was collected from a man aged 45 to 70 who received an inactivated influenza vaccine. The chain recombines TRBV11-2 with TRBJ2-5, with D possibly matching TRBD2 (6 bases). CDR3 in DNA: TGTGCCAGCAGCTTAGGGGGACTGGTCCAAGAGACCCAGTACTTC. Its protein product is CASSLGGLVQETQYF.